Listed below are T cell receptor beta chains from one sample, sequenced in a study of a mutant IDH1 vaccine in newly diagnosed glioma. Clones were sequenced by immunoSEQ multiplex PCR, and TCRdb holds only the in-frame ones, with some missing. In the table there are approximately 70,000 clones, approximately 85% of which are singletons. The sample consisted of PBMCs, taken from a glioma patient treated with radiotherapy, temozolomide or both. The receptors here all came from a man aged 50 to 60 with glioma. CDR3s include the opening cysteine and the closing phenylalanine or tryptophan. Fields, in order: CDR3 DNA, CDR3 protein, V gene, J gene, D gene, clone size. A D gene is named only where the DNA matches it firmly. A clone size is listed for some rows: how often the clone was seen (once, few, many), or a class if it is expanded.

CDR3 DNA: TGTGCCAGCAGCTTAGGGAGGAATCAGCCCCAGCATTTT; CDR3 protein: CASSLGRNQPQHF; V gene: TRBV5-6; J gene: TRBJ1-5; D gene: .; clone size: .
CDR3 DNA: TGTGCCAGCGGTCAGCGGGGATTACCGGATGAGCAGTTCTTC; CDR3 protein: CASGQRGLPDEQFF; V gene: TRBV5-6; J gene: TRBJ2-1; D gene: TRBD2; clone size: .
CDR3 DNA: TGTGCCAGCAGTGACATTTGGGGCGGTGAAGCTTTCTTT; CDR3 protein: CASSDIWGGEAFF; V gene: TRBV6-4; J gene: TRBJ1-1; D gene: .; clone size: .
CDR3 DNA: TGTGCCAGCAGCCCCCTGACTAGCCCAGATACGCAGTATTTT; CDR3 protein: CASSPLTSPDTQYF; V gene: TRBV5-4; J gene: TRBJ2-3; D gene: TRBD2; clone size: .
CDR3 DNA: TGTGCCAGCTCACCGGAGTCCTACGTCGCGGGGGGCTACACCTTC; CDR3 protein: CASSPESYVAGGYTF; V gene: TRBV18; J gene: TRBJ1-2; D gene: .; clone size: .
CDR3 DNA: TGTGCCAGCAGGCGACAGGGTTCTGGAAACACCATATATTTT; CDR3 protein: CASRRQGSGNTIYF; V gene: TRBV2; J gene: TRBJ1-3; D gene: TRBD1; clone size: .
CDR3 DNA: TGTGCCAGCAGCTTGGGGGGCAGGGATTCCGAAAAACTGTTTTTT; CDR3 protein: CASSLGGRDSEKLFF; V gene: TRBV7-2; J gene: TRBJ1-4; D gene: .; clone size: .
CDR3 DNA: TGTGCCTGGAGTCCCAGGGGCTATGGCTACACCTTC; CDR3 protein: CAWSPRGYGYTF; V gene: TRBV30; J gene: TRBJ1-2; D gene: .; clone size: .
CDR3 DNA: TGTGCCAGCAGCTTAACCCGCGGGGAGCTGTTTTTT; CDR3 protein: CASSLTRGELFF; V gene: TRBV11-2; J gene: TRBJ2-2; D gene: .; clone size: few
CDR3 DNA: TGTGCCTGGAGTGTAAAGGGACAGTATAATTCACCCCTCCACTTT; CDR3 protein: CAWSVKGQYNSPLHF; V gene: TRBV30; J gene: TRBJ1-6; D gene: TRBD1; clone size: few
CDR3 DNA: TGTGCCAGCTCACCAGGCAGGGGAGGCCATTACGAGCAGTACTTC; CDR3 protein: CASSPGRGGHYEQYF; V gene: TRBV18; J gene: TRBJ2-7; D gene: .; clone size: few
CDR3 DNA: TGTGCCAGCAGCCAAGTCGGTGGGCAGTACTTC; CDR3 protein: CASSQVGGQYF; V gene: TRBV4-2; J gene: TRBJ2-7; D gene: .; clone size: .
CDR3 DNA: TGTGCCAGTAGGGGGGATTCCTCAGGGAACACTGAAGCTTTCTTT; CDR3 protein: CASRGDSSGNTEAFF; V gene: TRBV19; J gene: TRBJ1-1; D gene: .; clone size: .
CDR3 DNA: TGTGCCACCGGACAGGGGCCCAAAAACATTCAGTACTTC; CDR3 protein: CATGQGPKNIQYF; V gene: TRBV2; J gene: TRBJ2-4; D gene: TRBD1; clone size: .
CDR3 DNA: TGTGCCAGCAGTTACTTCCGAGGGGGCTATGGCTACACCTTC; CDR3 protein: CASSYFRGGYGYTF; V gene: TRBV6-5; J gene: TRBJ1-2; D gene: .; clone size: .
CDR3 DNA: TGTGCCACCAGCAGAGACCCAGGGGCTAACTATGGCTACACCTTC; CDR3 protein: CATSRDPGANYGYTF; V gene: TRBV15; J gene: TRBJ1-2; D gene: .; clone size: once
CDR3 DNA: TGTGCCAGCAGGACGAACACCGGGGAGCTGTTTTTT; CDR3 protein: CASRTNTGELFF; V gene: TRBV6-1; J gene: TRBJ2-2; D gene: .; clone size: medium-sized
CDR3 DNA: TGTGCCAGCAGCCCCACAGGGTCCAATCAGCCCCAGCATTTT; CDR3 protein: CASSPTGSNQPQHF; V gene: TRBV7-9; J gene: TRBJ1-5; D gene: .; clone size: .
CDR3 DNA: TGTGCCTGGACCGACGAGGGACAGGGCTATGGCTACACCTTC; CDR3 protein: CAWTDEGQGYGYTF; V gene: TRBV30; J gene: TRBJ1-2; D gene: TRBD1; clone size: .
CDR3 DNA: TGTGCCAGCAGTGAGCAGCGGGGGGGGTCCACCCCACCTCTGGGTACCCAGTACTTC; CDR3 protein: CASSEQRGGSTPPLGTQYF; V gene: TRBV2; J gene: TRBJ2-5; D gene: TRBD2; clone size: once
CDR3 DNA: TGCGCCTCCTCAGCGGGGGGCCGGGGTGAGCAGTTCTTC; CDR3 protein: CASSAGGRGEQFF; V gene: TRBV4-1; J gene: TRBJ2-1; D gene: TRBD2; clone size: .
CDR3 DNA: TGTGCCAGCACTCGACTAGCGGTGAACACCGGGGAGCTGTTTTTT; CDR3 protein: CASTRLAVNTGELFF; V gene: TRBV2; J gene: TRBJ2-2; D gene: TRBD2; clone size: few
CDR3 DNA: TGTGCCAGCAGCTCCGGGGGGCCGGGCACAGATACGCAGTATTTT; CDR3 protein: CASSSGGPGTDTQYF; V gene: TRBV7-3; J gene: TRBJ2-3; D gene: .; clone size: .
CDR3 DNA: TGTGCCTGGAGCCCACAGGGTTTTGGCTACACCTTC; CDR3 protein: CAWSPQGFGYTF; V gene: TRBV30; J gene: TRBJ1-2; D gene: .; clone size: .
CDR3 DNA: TGTGCCAGCAGTTCCGACTCGTTGGAGCAGTACTTC; CDR3 protein: CASSSDSLEQYF; V gene: TRBV6-5; J gene: TRBJ2-7; D gene: .; clone size: .
CDR3 DNA: TGTGCCAGCAGCTCTCCTCTCAATGAGCAGTTCTTC; CDR3 protein: CASSSPLNEQFF; V gene: TRBV5-4; J gene: TRBJ2-1; D gene: .; clone size: .
CDR3 DNA: TGTGCCAGCAGGCTAACAGGGGCCCCCGACTATGGCTACACCTTC; CDR3 protein: CASRLTGAPDYGYTF; V gene: TRBV27; J gene: TRBJ1-2; D gene: TRBD1; clone size: .
CDR3 DNA: TGCGCCAGCAGCTGGGGCCGAAATGAGCAGTTCTTC; CDR3 protein: CASSWGRNEQFF; V gene: TRBV5-1; J gene: TRBJ2-1; D gene: .; clone size: few
CDR3 DNA: TGTGCCAGCAGCTTAGAAGCGGGGGACTACGAGCAGTACTTC; CDR3 protein: CASSLEAGDYEQYF; V gene: TRBV7-2; J gene: TRBJ2-7; D gene: TRBD2; clone size: .
CDR3 DNA: TGTGCCAGCAGTTTGTCAAATGAGCAGTTCTTC; CDR3 protein: CASSLSNEQFF; V gene: TRBV6-5; J gene: TRBJ2-1; D gene: .; clone size: .
CDR3 DNA: TGTGCCAGCAGCCCCACAACGAACACCGGGGAGCTGTTTTTT; CDR3 protein: CASSPTTNTGELFF; V gene: TRBV5-6; J gene: TRBJ2-2; D gene: .; clone size: .
CDR3 DNA: TGTGCCAGCAGCGAGCGGATTAACTATGGCTACACCTTC; CDR3 protein: CASSERINYGYTF; V gene: TRBV7-2; J gene: TRBJ1-2; D gene: .; clone size: .
CDR3 DNA: TGTGCCAGCAGCCCAACCGGGGGTAATCAGCCCCAGCATTTT; CDR3 protein: CASSPTGGNQPQHF; V gene: TRBV7-9; J gene: TRBJ1-5; D gene: .; clone size: .
CDR3 DNA: TGTGCCAGCAGATACCGGGACGAGGGCTATGGCTACACCTTC; CDR3 protein: CASRYRDEGYGYTF; V gene: TRBV5-4; J gene: TRBJ1-2; D gene: .; clone size: once
CDR3 DNA: TGTGCCAGCAGACGCGACAGGGAGAAAGTCGGCGAGCAGTACTTC; CDR3 protein: CASRRDREKVGEQYF; V gene: TRBV6-5; J gene: TRBJ2-7; D gene: TRBD1; clone size: .
CDR3 DNA: TGTGCCAGCAGCTCAAGACTAGCGGGGAGTGAGACCCAGTACTTC; CDR3 protein: CASSSRLAGSETQYF; V gene: TRBV7-2; J gene: TRBJ2-5; D gene: TRBD2; clone size: .
CDR3 DNA: TGTGCCAGCAGTTATCGGCAGGGCAACTACGAGCAGTACTTC; CDR3 protein: CASSYRQGNYEQYF; V gene: TRBV6-5; J gene: TRBJ2-7; D gene: .; clone size: .
CDR3 DNA: TGCAGCGTTGTGTCGGGGACGGAGGACTATGGCTACACCTTC; CDR3 protein: CSVVSGTEDYGYTF; V gene: TRBV29-1; J gene: TRBJ1-2; D gene: .; clone size: .
CDR3 DNA: TGTGCCATCAGGGGAGCGGGGGGGCCGTCCTACAATGAGCAGTTCTTC; CDR3 protein: CAIRGAGGPSYNEQFF; V gene: TRBV10-3; J gene: TRBJ2-1; D gene: TRBD2; clone size: once
CDR3 DNA: TGTGCCATCAGTGTTCGACAGGGCTATGGCTACACCTTC; CDR3 protein: CAISVRQGYGYTF; V gene: TRBV10-3; J gene: TRBJ1-2; D gene: TRBD1; clone size: few
CDR3 DNA: TGTGCCAGCAGGGGACAGGGAGACCTACGATGGAACTTC; CDR3 protein: CASRGQGDLRWNF; V gene: TRBV6-1; J gene: TRBJ2-7; D gene: TRBD1; clone size: .
CDR3 DNA: TGTGCCAGCAGTCCACGTTTTGATACAGGGACCGGCTACACCTTC; CDR3 protein: CASSPRFDTGTGYTF; V gene: TRBV25-1; J gene: TRBJ1-2; D gene: .; clone size: .
CDR3 DNA: TGTGCCTGGGATCCTGGGGCAGGGGCTGGAAACACCATATATTTT; CDR3 protein: CAWDPGAGAGNTIYF; V gene: TRBV30; J gene: TRBJ1-3; D gene: .; clone size: few
CDR3 DNA: TGTGCCAGCAGCCGGAGGGGCACCGGGGAGCTGTTTTTT; CDR3 protein: CASSRRGTGELFF; V gene: TRBV11-2; J gene: TRBJ2-2; D gene: .; clone size: .
CDR3 DNA: TGTGCCATCAGTGCAGGACGGAGCACAGATACGCAGTATTTT; CDR3 protein: CAISAGRSTDTQYF; V gene: TRBV10-3; J gene: TRBJ2-3; D gene: .; clone size: .
CDR3 DNA: TGTGCCAGTACATGGGCAGTCGACTATGGCTACACCTTC; CDR3 protein: CASTWAVDYGYTF; V gene: TRBV19; J gene: TRBJ1-2; D gene: .; clone size: .
CDR3 DNA: TGCGCCAGCAGCACAGTCGGCACAGATACGCAGTATTTT; CDR3 protein: CASSTVGTDTQYF; V gene: TRBV5-1; J gene: TRBJ2-3; D gene: .; clone size: .
CDR3 DNA: TGTGCCTGGAGTGCTCTATGGGGGGGAAGCTCCTACGAGCAGTACTTC; CDR3 protein: CAWSALWGGSSYEQYF; V gene: TRBV30; J gene: TRBJ2-7; D gene: TRBD2; clone size: few